This T cell receptor (beta chain) emerged from a study of cytomegalovirus exposure and HLA in healthy donors. Germline CDR1 and CDR2: MNHEY and SVGAGI. V was shortened by 2 bases and J by 1 base, with 8 bases between the two germline ends. This CDR3 region has 14 residues. The PCR had 60 Vbeta and 13 Jbeta primers. Sequencing used immunoSEQ multiplex PCR; TCRdb keeps in-frame clones, though not all of them. Among around 130,000 clones listed, around 80% were seen once. Regarding this clone: Its target is not known.

Regarding the study as a whole: The productive fraction for most TCR beta V segments was about 90% or about 30% in an earlier analysis. Reports indicated that the classifier achieved high specificity and sensitivity in diagnosing cytomegalovirus status. HLA allele associations emerged for fewer than 20,000 TCR beta sequences in a later analysis, at 0.05 false discovery rate. Rarity held for most TCR sequences, but there were some public TCRs that occurred in many donors.

V gene TRBV6-5 combines with J gene TRBJ1-1, with D possibly TRBD1 on 5 matching bases. Sequenced: PBMCs. The clonotype was recovered from a man between 45 and 60 years old in good health and CMV-seronegative. CDR3 residues: CASSYGHPNTEAFF. In DNA, the CDR3 is TGTGCCAGCAGTTACGGACATCCGAACACTGAAGCTTTCTTT.